The following is a TCR beta chain sequence with its context. This clonotype was observed at least ten times. Its antigen has not been determined. Base quality data are lacking; no much larger clone is found one base away. This sample was included in a study of neurological immune-mediated disorders (dated by TCRdb to the late 2010s). Background on the whole study: Among the approximately 35 multiple sclerosis patients, around 30 had relapsing-remitting MS and 3 had secondary progressive MS. Alongside PBMC samples, the set of about 100 TCR-beta libraries contained longitudinal samples, technical triplicates, and paired CD4+ and CD8+ T-cell subsets that had been sorted. Peripheral blood TCR-beta repertoires from HTLV-I-associated myelopathy (HAM/TSP) patients, multiple sclerosis patients and healthy controls were compared by UMI-based sequencing. Of the approximately 65 subjects in the cohort, around 15 were HAM/TSP patients, approximately 35 were multiple sclerosis patients, and some 20 were healthy controls.

Sequences LGHNA (CDR1) and YSLEER (CDR2) are obtained from the germline V gene. At the junction V is shortened by 2 bases and J by 10 bases; bases outside the gene matches: 4. The CDR3, from cysteine to phenylalanine, totals 13 residues. The only DNA kept is the CDR3, 39 bases in frame from the first base. What the study reported, not specific to this receptor: TCR clonal expansion was highest in HAM/TSP patients and lowest in MS patients, with MS patients falling below even healthy controls. No clinical or MRI features were associated with the MS cluster, and the authors said that larger cohorts are needed. Expanded clones from different subjects shared no identical CDR3 amino acid sequences, which suggests that TCR-beta repertoires were private in all groups. Phylogenetic analysis grouped repertoires from 18 of 34 MS patients into a cluster of related CDR3 sequences, suggesting a possible repertoire-level signature.

cDNA synthesis used template-switch 5'RACE with a primer carrying a 10-nucleotide random unique molecular identifier tagging each TCR transcript. Over 190 million TCR-beta sequences, covering 15-18 subjects, were produced in each sequencing run. Total RNA was extracted with the RNeasy kit. The KAPA Real-time Library Amplification kit was used to amplify TCR-beta VDJ regions with primers targeting the TCR constant region and the 5'RACE anchor. A first PCR added sample indexes and Illumina adaptors, after which a second PCR increased the library yield. After purification with Ampure beads, the TCR product of roughly 650 bp was size-selected on a 2% E-gel SizeSelection system. Before pooling, libraries had their quality checked on a Bioanalyzer, their concentration measured with Qubit, and their quantity determined with the Kapa Library Quantification kit. An Illumina HiSeq 2500 was used to sequence the libraries paired-end at 2 x 150 bp. To increase sequence diversity, roughly 25-31% phiX was spiked into each library pool. The paper's data handling went like this. The UMI-based MiGEC pipeline processed quality-filtered reads and removed over 75% of raw TCR sequences during error correction. IMGT germline references were used for alignment of VDJ genes, and clonotypes were defined by a unique CDR3 amino acid sequence together with V-J genes. Clonal expansion, Shannon diversity and CDR3 relatedness (CalcPairwiseDistances, ClusterSamples) were evaluated with VDJtools, and phylogenetic trees were built with CLCbio workbench. A clone was classed as expanded if it had 8 or more unique UMIs, a cutoff based on coefficient-of-variation modelling across technical triplicates. TCRdb handled the public reads itself, with Q25 trimming in fastp and clone calling in MiXCR, and kept productive beta chains. CDR3 protein duplicates are merged, each entry listing the most common genes and DNA. The V and J calls were determined by TCRdb, not by the authors. In all, the sample holds about 95,000 distinct CDR3 sequences, and around 3.3% of those were seen once. The ten most abundant clones make up about 6% of the sample.

For the unsorted PBMC libraries, 2 million PBMCs were stored in RNAlater at -80 degrees C until RNA extraction and were used to generate the libraries. Multiple sclerosis patients were enrolled in a US clinical protocol under which disease progression was evaluated by magnetic resonance imaging. Peripheral blood underwent Ficoll-Hypaque density gradient centrifugation to isolate PBMCs, which were then cryopreserved in liquid nitrogen. Sequencing was carried out using PBMCs. The receptor's source is a woman aged 18 to 35 with multiple sclerosis. The rearrangement joined TRBV4-3 to TRBJ2-1; 8 central bases correspond to TRBD2. The CDR3 amino acid sequence is: CASSQRGLGEQFF. DNA sequence: TGCGCCAGCAGCCAAAGGGGACTAGGCGAGCAGTTCTTC.